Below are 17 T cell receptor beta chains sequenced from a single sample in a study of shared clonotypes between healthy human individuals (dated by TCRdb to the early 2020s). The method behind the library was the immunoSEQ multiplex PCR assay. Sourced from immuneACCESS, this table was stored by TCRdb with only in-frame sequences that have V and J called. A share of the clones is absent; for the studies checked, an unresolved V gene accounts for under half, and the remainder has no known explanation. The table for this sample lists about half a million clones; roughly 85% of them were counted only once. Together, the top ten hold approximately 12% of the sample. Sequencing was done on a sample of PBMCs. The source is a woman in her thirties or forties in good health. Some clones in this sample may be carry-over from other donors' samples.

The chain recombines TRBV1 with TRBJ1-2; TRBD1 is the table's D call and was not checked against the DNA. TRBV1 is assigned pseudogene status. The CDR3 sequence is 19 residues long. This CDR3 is CTSSLRKKQCPLTLYGYTF. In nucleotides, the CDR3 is TGCACCAGCAGCCTTCGGAAAAAACAGTGCCCCCTAACTTTATATGGCTACACCTTC.

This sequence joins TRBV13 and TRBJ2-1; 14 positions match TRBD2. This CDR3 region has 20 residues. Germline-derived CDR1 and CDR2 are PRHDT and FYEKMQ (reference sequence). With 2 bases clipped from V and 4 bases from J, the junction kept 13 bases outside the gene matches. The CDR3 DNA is TGTGCCAGCAGCTTACCAGCCGTGACCGGGACTAGCGGGAGTTACAATGAGCAGTTCTTC. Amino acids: CASSLPAVTGTSGSYNEQFF.

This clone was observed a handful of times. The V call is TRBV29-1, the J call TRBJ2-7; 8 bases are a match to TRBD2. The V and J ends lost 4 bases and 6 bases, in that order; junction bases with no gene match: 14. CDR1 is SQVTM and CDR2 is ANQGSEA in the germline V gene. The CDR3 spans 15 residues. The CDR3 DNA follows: TGCAGCGTTGTGCATGGTTCCGGGAGGGCCGGCGAGCAGTACTTC. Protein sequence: CSVVHGSGRAGEQYF.

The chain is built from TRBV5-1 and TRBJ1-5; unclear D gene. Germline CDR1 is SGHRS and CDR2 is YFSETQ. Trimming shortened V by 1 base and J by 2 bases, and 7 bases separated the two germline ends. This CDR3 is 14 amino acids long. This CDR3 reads CASSLLGGNQPQHF. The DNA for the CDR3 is TGCGCCAGCAGCTTGCTTGGGGGCAATCAGCCCCAGCATTTT.

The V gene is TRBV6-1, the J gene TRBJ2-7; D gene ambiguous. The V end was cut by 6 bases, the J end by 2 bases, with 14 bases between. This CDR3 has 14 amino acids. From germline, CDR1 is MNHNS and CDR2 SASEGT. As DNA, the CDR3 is TGTGCCAGCAGACCGACGGGCGTAACCTACGAGCAGTACTTC. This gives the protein CASRPTGVTYEQYF.

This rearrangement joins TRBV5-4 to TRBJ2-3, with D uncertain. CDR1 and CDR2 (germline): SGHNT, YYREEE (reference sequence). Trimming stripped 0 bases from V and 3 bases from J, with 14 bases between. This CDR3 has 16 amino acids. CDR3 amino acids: CASSLGGPGETDTQYF. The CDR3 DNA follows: TGTGCCAGCAGCTTGGGCGGACCAGGCGAGACAGATACGCAGTATTTT.

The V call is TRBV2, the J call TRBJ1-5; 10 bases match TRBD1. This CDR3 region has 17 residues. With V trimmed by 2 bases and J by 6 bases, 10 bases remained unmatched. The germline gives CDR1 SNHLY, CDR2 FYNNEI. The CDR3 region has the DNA TGTGCCAGCAGTGAATCCCGGGACAGGGGCAATCGTCAGCCCCAGCATTTT. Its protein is CASSESRDRGNRQPQHF.

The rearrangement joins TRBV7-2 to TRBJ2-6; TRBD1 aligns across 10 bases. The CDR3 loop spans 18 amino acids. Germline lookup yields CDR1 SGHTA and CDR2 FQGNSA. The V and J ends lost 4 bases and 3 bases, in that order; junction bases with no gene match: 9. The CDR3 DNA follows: TGTGCCAGCAGCTCCGTCCGGGACAGGGGTTATGGGGCCAACGTCCTGACTTTC. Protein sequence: CASSSVRDRGYGANVLTF. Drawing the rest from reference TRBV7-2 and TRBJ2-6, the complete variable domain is GAGVSQSPSNKVTEKGKDVELRCDPISGHTALYWYRQSLGQGLEFLIYFQGNSAPDKSGLPSDRFSAERTGGSVSTLTIQRTQQEDSAVYLCASSSVRDRGYGANVLTFGAGSRLTVL.

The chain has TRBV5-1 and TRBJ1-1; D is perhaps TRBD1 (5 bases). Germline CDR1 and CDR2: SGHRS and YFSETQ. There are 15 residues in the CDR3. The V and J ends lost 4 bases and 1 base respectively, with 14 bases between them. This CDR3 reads CASSPDGGTNTEAFF. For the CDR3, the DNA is TGCGCCAGCAGCCCGGATGGGGGGACGAACACTGAAGCTTTCTTT.

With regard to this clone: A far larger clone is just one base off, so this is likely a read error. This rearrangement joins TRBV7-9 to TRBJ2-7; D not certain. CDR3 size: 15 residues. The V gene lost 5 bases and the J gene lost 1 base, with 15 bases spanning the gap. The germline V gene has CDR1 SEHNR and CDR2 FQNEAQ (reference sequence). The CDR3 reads CASSQLAWLSYEQYF. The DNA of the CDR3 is TGTGCCAGCAGCCAACTGGCTTGGCTTTCCTACGAGCAGTACTTC.

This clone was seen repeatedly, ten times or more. In DNA, the CDR3 is TGTGCCAGCAGTGAGTCTAGCGATCACGGGGAGCTGTTTTTT. Protein: CASSESSDHGELFF. The rearrangement uses TRBV6-4 and TRBJ2-2, with D tentatively TRBD2 (6 bases). Looked up from germline, CDR1 is MRHNA and CDR2 is SNTAGT. The CDR3 spans 14 residues. The V gene lost 3 bases and the J gene lost 7 bases, with 12 bases spanning the gap.

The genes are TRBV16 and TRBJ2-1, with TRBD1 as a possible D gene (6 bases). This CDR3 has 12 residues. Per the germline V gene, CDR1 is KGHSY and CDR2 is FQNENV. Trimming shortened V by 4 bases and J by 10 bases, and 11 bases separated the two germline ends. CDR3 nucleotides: TGTGCCAGCAGCCCCATGAGGGGGGAGCAGTTCTTC. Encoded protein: CASSPMRGEQFF. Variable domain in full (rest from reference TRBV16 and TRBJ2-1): GEEVAQTPKHLVRGEGQKAKLYCAPIKGHSYVFWYQQVLKNEFKFLISFQNENVFDETGMPKERFSAKCLPNSPCSLEIQATKLEDSAVYFCASSPMRGEQFFGPGTRLTVL.

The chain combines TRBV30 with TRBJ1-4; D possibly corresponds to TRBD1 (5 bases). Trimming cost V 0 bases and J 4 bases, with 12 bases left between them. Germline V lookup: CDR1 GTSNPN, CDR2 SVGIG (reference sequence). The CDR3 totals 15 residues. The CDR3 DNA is TGTGCCTGGAGTGTTGGTGGGGGAGGTAATGAAAAACTGTTTTTT. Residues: CAWSVGGGGNEKLFF.

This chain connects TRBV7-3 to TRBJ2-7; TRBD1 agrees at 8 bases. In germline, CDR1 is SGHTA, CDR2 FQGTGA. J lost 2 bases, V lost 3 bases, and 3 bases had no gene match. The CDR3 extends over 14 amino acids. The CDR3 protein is CASSFYRGTYEQYF. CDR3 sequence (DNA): TGTGCCAGCAGCTTTTACAGGGGGACCTACGAGCAGTACTTC.

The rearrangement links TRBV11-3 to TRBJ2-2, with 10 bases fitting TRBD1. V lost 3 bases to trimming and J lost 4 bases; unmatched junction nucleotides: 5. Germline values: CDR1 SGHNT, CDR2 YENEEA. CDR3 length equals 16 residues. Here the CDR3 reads CASSFWTGGGTGELFF. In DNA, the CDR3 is TGTGCCAGCAGCTTTTGGACAGGGGGAGGCACCGGGGAGCTGTTTTTT.

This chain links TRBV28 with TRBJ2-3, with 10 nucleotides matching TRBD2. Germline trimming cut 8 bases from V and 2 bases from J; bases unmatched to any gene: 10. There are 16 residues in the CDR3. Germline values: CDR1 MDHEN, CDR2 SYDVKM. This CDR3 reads CASPPSTSGYTDTQYF. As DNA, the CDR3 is TGTGCCAGCCCACCCTCGACTAGCGGGTACACAGATACGCAGTATTTT.

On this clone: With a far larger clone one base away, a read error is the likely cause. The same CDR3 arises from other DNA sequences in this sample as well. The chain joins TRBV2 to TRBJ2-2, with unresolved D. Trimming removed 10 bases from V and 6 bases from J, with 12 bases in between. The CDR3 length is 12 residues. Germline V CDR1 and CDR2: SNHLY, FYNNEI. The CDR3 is CATSREAGELFF. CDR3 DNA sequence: TGTGCCACCTCCCGTGAAGCCGGGGAGCTGTTTTTT. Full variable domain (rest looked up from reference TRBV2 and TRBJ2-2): EPEVTQTPSHQVTQMGQEVILRCVPISNHLYFYWYRQILGQKVEFLVSFYNNEISEKSEIFDDQFSVERPDGSNFTLKIRSTKLEDSAMYFCATSREAGELFFGEGSRLTVL.